Listed here are 28 T cell receptor beta chains from one sample, sequenced in a study of cytomegalovirus exposure and HLA in healthy donors. Primers: 60 Vbeta forward and 13 Jbeta reverse. Clones were sequenced by immunoSEQ multiplex PCR, and TCRdb holds only the in-frame ones, with some missing. This table holds approximately 160,000 clones, approximately 80% found once. The sample was PBMCs. All receptors come from a woman younger than 35 in good health and CMV-seronegative.

The V and J genes are TRBV4-1 and TRBJ2-7, with D tentatively TRBD1 (6 bases). CDR1 and CDR2 (germline): MGHRA, YSYEKL. Trimming pared 3 bases from V and 2 bases from J, leaving 20 bases between. This CDR3 spans 17 amino acids. This chain's CDR3 is CASSHSVVQGRTYEQYF. The CDR3 DNA is TGCGCCAGCAGCCATTCAGTGGTCCAGGGGAGAACCTACGAGCAGTACTTC.

The chain links TRBV7-2 to TRBJ1-1; 10 bases map to TRBD1. Looked up from germline, CDR1 is SGHTA and CDR2 is FQGNSA. J was trimmed by 5 bases and V by 5 bases; bases with no gene match: 8. The CDR3 runs to 15 residues. The chain's CDR3 is CASSPRQGAWTEAFF. The CDR3 nucleotides are TGTGCCAGCAGCCCCCGACAGGGGGCTTGGACTGAAGCTTTCTTT. The complete variable domain, with remaining parts taken from reference TRBV7-2 and TRBJ1-1, reads GAGVSQSPSNKVTEKGKDVELRCDPISGHTALYWYRQSLGQGLEFLIYFQGNSAPDKSGLPSDRFSAERTGGSVSTLTIQRTQQEDSAVYLCASSPRQGAWTEAFFGQGTRLTVV.

On this clone: This sample also contains other DNA sequences that code for the same CDR3. The chain has TRBV6-1 and TRBJ1-3; D possibly corresponds to TRBD1 (5 bases). V was pared by 1 base and J by 1 base, with 8 bases between. The CDR3 consists of 15 residues. Germline V gives CDR1 MNHNS, CDR2 SASEGT. This CDR3 is CASSEVGGSGNTIYF. The CDR3, as DNA: TGTGCCAGCAGTGAAGTGGGGGGGTCTGGAAACACCATATATTTT.

The rearrangement uses TRBV7-2 and TRBJ2-1, with TRBD2 matching 11 bases. Germline CDR1 SGHTA, CDR2 FQGNSA. CDR3 size: 15 residues. With V trimmed by 2 bases and J by 5 bases, 2 bases remained unmatched. CDR3 in DNA: TGTGCCAGCAGCTTAACTAGCGGGGGAGACAATGAGCAGTTCTTC. Its protein product is CASSLTSGGDNEQFF.

The rearrangement joins TRBV7-9 to TRBJ2-5; D might be TRBD1 (5 bases). The CDR3 totals 15 residues. The germline gives CDR1 SEHNR, CDR2 FQNEAQ (reference sequence). Trimming left V 5 bases short and J 5 bases short, with 18 bases between. CDR3 in amino acids: CASSTGVSAWETQYF. The CDR3 nucleotides are TGTGCCAGCAGCACAGGCGTATCGGCATGGGAGACCCAGTACTTC.

The rearrangement links TRBV5-1 to TRBJ2-2, with 7 bases aligning to TRBD2. The germline V gene has CDR1 SGHRS and CDR2 YFSETQ. This CDR3 has 15 residues. J gave up 6 bases and V 1 base, and 6 bases lay outside the gene matches. The CDR3 reads CASSLIEGRAGELFF. CDR3 bases: TGCGCCAGCAGCTTGATAGAAGGGAGGGCCGGGGAGCTGTTTTTT.

The chain links TRBV9 to TRBJ2-1; TRBD2 agrees at 7 bases. The CDR3 extends over 18 amino acids. Germline CDR1 and CDR2: SGDLS and YYNGEE. The V and J ends lost 3 bases and 4 bases, in that order; junction bases with no gene match: 16. The CDR3 bases are TGTGCCAGCAGCGCGCTAGCGGTGCAGTTGAAGGAGTACAATGAGCAGTTCTTC. Translating gives CASSALAVQLKEYNEQFF.

The chain employs TRBV4-1 and TRBJ2-4; 9 positions match TRBD2. The CDR3 runs to 16 residues. J gave up 4 bases and V 2 bases, and 6 bases lay outside the gene matches. The germline CDR1 and CDR2 sequences are MGHRA and YSYEKL. CDR3 region: CASSQLLTSGKNIQYF. The CDR3 nucleotides read TGCGCCAGCAGCCAACTCCTGACTAGCGGAAAAAACATTCAGTACTTC.

This clone was seen only once. This sequence joins TRBV5-1 and TRBJ2-2, with 7 bases matching TRBD1. The CDR3 sequence is 16 residues long. Germline V lookup: CDR1 SGHRS, CDR2 YFSETQ. J gave up 3 bases and V 3 bases, and 8 bases lay outside the gene matches. In nucleotides, the CDR3 is TGCGCCAGCAGCTCAACAGGGGAAAGGTACACCGGGGAGCTGTTTTTT. As protein: CASSSTGERYTGELFF.

This clone was counted at least ten times. The genes are TRBV10-2 and TRBJ1-6, with D maybe TRBD1 (5 bases). Between the trimmed V and J ends, which lost 4 bases and 9 bases, there was a span of 10 bases. Germline-derived CDR1 and CDR2 are WSHSY and SAAADI. This CDR3 contains 13 residues. CDR3 amino acids: CASSAQGTSPLHF. The CDR3 bases are TGCGCCAGCAGTGCCCAGGGTACTTCACCCCTCCACTTT.

V and J are TRBV30 and TRBJ2-2; TRBD1 aligns across 7 bases. The CDR3 is 13 amino acids. Germline loops: CDR1 GTSNPN, CDR2 SVGIG (reference sequence). V trimming: 4 bases; J trimming: 6 bases; junction bases outside the gene matches: 5. CDR3 region: CAWTDRVPGELFF. CDR3 nucleotide sequence: TGTGCCTGGACAGACAGGGTCCCCGGGGAGCTGTTTTTT.

This sequence joins TRBV2 and TRBJ2-5, with no clear D. Trimming removed 6 bases from V and 2 bases from J, with 7 bases in between. The germline V gene has CDR1 SNHLY and CDR2 FYNNEI. This CDR3 contains 12 residues. CDR3 residues: CASSLRQETQYF. As DNA, the CDR3 is TGTGCCAGCAGCTTGCGGCAAGAGACCCAGTACTTC.

The chain combines TRBV7-8 with TRBJ1-2, with D unresolved. The CDR3 is 15 amino acids. Germline values: CDR1 SGHVS, CDR2 FQNEAQ. V was cut by 3 bases and J by 4 bases, with 15 bases left in between. The CDR3 nucleotides read TGTGCCAGCAGCTTGGGAGTAGGATCAAGCTATGGCTACACCTTC. It is translated as CASSLGVGSSYGYTF.

The chain links TRBV2 to TRBJ1-5, with 8 bases fitting TRBD1. CDR1 SNHLY and CDR2 FYNNEI come from the germline V gene. This CDR3 spans 14 amino acids. Unmatched junction bases numbered 11, after V lost 6 bases and J lost 10 bases. CDR3 loop: CASRQTGGSAPQHF. The DNA for the CDR3 is TGTGCCAGCAGACAAACAGGGGGATCCGCACCCCAGCATTTT. Filled out from reference TRBV2 and TRBJ1-5, the complete variable domain reads EPEVTQTPSHQVTQMGQEVILRCVPISNHLYFYWYRQILGQKVEFLVSFYNNEISEKSEIFDDQFSVERPDGSNFTLKIRSTKLEDSAMYFCASRQTGGSAPQHFGDGTRLSIL.

This sequence joins TRBV21-1 and TRBJ2-7; TRBD2 was called by the table and not checked on the DNA. TRBV21-1 is tagged as a pseudogene. This CDR3 is 16 amino acids long. This CDR3 is CASRRGGGARTYEQYF. CDR3 DNA: TGTGCCAGCAGGAGGGGCGGGGGGGCCCGGACCTACGAGCAGTACTTC.

The chain links TRBV14 to TRBJ2-3, with 16 positions matching TRBD2. There are 18 residues in the CDR3. J was trimmed by 5 bases and V by 2 bases; bases with no gene match: 7. CDR1 and CDR2 (germline): SGHDN, FVKESK. The chain's CDR3 is CASSQPGLAGGPRDTQYF. CDR3 in DNA: TGTGCCAGCAGCCAACCGGGACTAGCGGGAGGGCCGAGAGATACGCAGTATTTT.

CDR3 coding DNA: TGTGCCAGCAGTTTAGCGGGGGTTGAGACCCAGTACTTC. This encodes CASSLAGVETQYF. The chain joins TRBV6-5 to TRBJ2-5; TRBD2 agrees at 9 bases. V shed 4 bases and J 5 bases; nucleotides not matched to a gene: 2. The CDR3 totals 13 residues. Germline assignment: CDR1 MNHEY and CDR2 SVGAGI.

In this sample, this clone turned up once. This chain uses TRBV9 with TRBJ2-5; D might be TRBD1 (5 bases). V gave up 0 bases and J gave up 5 bases, with 14 bases separating them. CDR1 and CDR2 (germline): SGDLS, YYNGEE. This CDR3 has 15 residues. In nucleotides, the CDR3 is TGTGCCAGCAGCGTAGGGGAAGGGGCAGGCGAGACCCAGTACTTC. It translates to CASSVGEGAGETQYF. Combining the CDR3 with reference TRBV9 and TRBJ2-5 gives the whole variable domain DSGVTQTPKHLITATGQRVTLRCSPRSGDLSVYWYQQSLDQGLQFLIQYYNGEERAKGNILERFSAQQFPDLHSELNLSSLELGDSALYFCASSVGEGAGETQYFGPGTRLLVL.

The chain uses TRBV30 and TRBJ2-3; D uncertain. Trimming cost V 1 base and J 5 bases, with 10 bases left between them. The CDR3 extends over 13 amino acids. Germline V CDR1 and CDR2: GTSNPN, SVGIG (reference sequence). The CDR3 reads CAWSGMAVDTQYF. CDR3 bases: TGTGCCTGGAGTGGAATGGCCGTAGATACGCAGTATTTT. Complete variable domain (other parts from reference TRBV30 and TRBJ2-3): SQTIHQWPATLVQPVGSPLSLECTVEGTSNPNLYWYRQAAGRGLQLLFYSVGIGQISSEVPQNLSASRPQDRQFILSSKKLLLSDSGFYLCAWSGMAVDTQYFGPGTRLTVL.

The chain uses TRBV5-1 and TRBJ1-1, with D possibly being TRBD1 (5 bases). The germline V gene has CDR1 SGHRS and CDR2 YFSETQ. The germline V and J ends were trimmed by 0 bases and 1 base, with 7 bases remaining between them. The CDR3 loop spans 14 amino acids. The CDR3 nucleotides read TGCGCCAGCAGCTTGGGCGGGGGGAACACTGAAGCTTTCTTT. Translated: CASSLGGGNTEAFF.

The rearrangement links TRBV29-1 to TRBJ2-5, with TRBD1 as a possible D gene (5 bases). V gave up 7 bases and J gave up 0 bases, with 12 bases separating them. CDR3 length: 13 amino acids. Germline V CDR1 and CDR2: SQVTM, ANQGSEA. The CDR3 nucleotides read TGCAGCGCTGGTGGGGCCGACCAAGAGACCCAGTACTTC. It encodes CSAGGADQETQYF.

The chain combines TRBV5-1 with TRBJ1-2; 7 positions match TRBD1. Germline lookup yields CDR1 SGHRS and CDR2 YFSETQ. The CDR3 covers 13 residues. With 4 bases clipped from V and 4 bases from J, the junction kept 4 bases outside the gene matches. CDR3 sequence (DNA): TGCGCCAGCAGCCGAAGGGACAGCTATGGCTACACCTTC. It is translated as CASSRRDSYGYTF.

The CDR3 coding sequence is TGCGCCAGCAGCCGGGACACGGTTTATGGCTACACCTTC. Translation gives CASSRDTVYGYTF. The chain is built from TRBV5-1 and TRBJ1-2; perhaps TRBD1 as D (6 bases). The germline V gene encodes CDR1 SGHRS and CDR2 YFSETQ. The CDR3 contains 13 residues. V lost 4 bases to trimming and J lost 5 bases, with 12 bases between them.

The V and J genes are TRBV27 and TRBJ1-2; no firm D call. Germline assignment: CDR1 MNHEY and CDR2 SMNVEV (reference sequence). V was clipped by 0 bases and J by 4 bases, with 12 bases between them. The CDR3 extends over 15 amino acids. CDR3 region: CASSLSGRGTYGYTF. The CDR3 nucleotides read TGTGCCAGCAGTTTATCAGGTCGAGGAACCTATGGCTACACCTTC.

This chain joins TRBV5-1 and TRBJ2-7; 8 bases align to TRBD1. The CDR3 sequence is 14 residues long. The trim removed 0 bases at V and 4 bases at J, leaving 3 bases unmatched. Germline lookup yields CDR1 SGHRS and CDR2 YFSETQ. The CDR3 bases are TGCGCCAGCAGCTTGGGCAGGGGGCCGTACGAGCAGTACTTC. Its protein product is CASSLGRGPYEQYF.

The rearrangement joins TRBV5-5 to TRBJ2-5; TRBD2 might be the D (6 bases). CDR3 length equals 14 residues. V was clipped by 2 bases and J by 4 bases, with 12 bases between them. Germline V gene data show CDR1 as SGHKS and CDR2 as YYEKEE (reference sequence). CDR3 amino acids: CASSLAVGGETQYF. CDR3 bases: TGTGCCAGCAGCTTAGCCGTCGGGGGAGAGACCCAGTACTTC.

V is TRBV5-4 and J is TRBJ2-7; 12 bases match TRBD2. V was pared by 1 base and J by 5 bases, with 10 bases of the junction left unmatched. Per the germline V gene, CDR1 is SGHNT and CDR2 is YYREEE (reference sequence). The CDR3 extends over 17 amino acids. The CDR3 sequence is CASSLLLAGGLQNEQYF. The CDR3 nucleotides are TGTGCCAGCAGCTTGTTGCTAGCGGGAGGGTTACAGAACGAGCAGTACTTC.

This clone was seen once. The chain has TRBV7-7 and TRBJ2-1; 8 bases match TRBD2. CDR3 size: 15 residues. CDR1 and CDR2 from the germline V gene are SSHAT and FNYEAQ (reference sequence). The junction had 7 bases not matched to a gene; V was cut back by 5 bases and J by 4 bases. The CDR3 here is CASSPTSGIYNEQFF. The CDR3 region has the DNA TGTGCCAGCAGCCCCACTAGCGGAATATACAATGAGCAGTTCTTC.